The 24 T cell receptor beta chains reported below all come from one sample, sequenced in a study of blood T cell repertoires in COVID-19 (dated by TCRdb to about 2020). Receptor amplification or capture employed the immunoSEQ multiplex PCR assay. This is the immuneACCESS table as TCRdb keeps it, with only in-frame sequences that have V and J called. A part of the clones is gone; compared with another copy, unresolved V genes explain less than half, and the rest is unexplained. This sample lists around 500,000 clones; roughly 88% were detected once. The ten largest clones capture 3% to 3.5% of the sample. The source material was peripheral blood. The receptors originated from a human donor in a cohort sampled during active COVID-19.

This chain joins TRBV28 and TRBJ2-1; 10 bases fit TRBD2. V shed 7 bases and J 4 bases; nucleotides not matched to a gene: 10. Germline CDR1 reads MDHEN; CDR2 reads SYDVKM. The CDR3 has 16 residues. The CDR3 is CASTRAGTSEYNEQFF. The DNA of the CDR3 is TGTGCCAGCACCCGAGCCGGGACTAGCGAATACAATGAGCAGTTCTTC.

The V call is TRBV6-5, the J call TRBJ1-2; TRBD1 is a possible D gene (6 bases). The CDR3 contains 13 residues. V was trimmed by 7 bases and J by 8 bases, leaving 17 bases between them. The germline V gene encodes CDR1 MNHEY and CDR2 SVGAGI. The CDR3 loop reads CASNTGPSWGYTF. In DNA, the CDR3 is TGTGCCAGCAACACAGGGCCGTCTTGGGGCTACACCTTC.

This sequence joins TRBV28 and TRBJ1-2, with D unresolved. From germline, CDR1 is MDHEN and CDR2 SYDVKM. The CDR3 sequence is 12 residues long. Trimming removed 5 bases from V and 8 bases from J, with 12 bases in between. DNA of the CDR3: TGTGCCAGCAGTAATACAGTGTGGGGCTACACCTTC. Translated: CASSNTVWGYTF.

The chain carries TRBV12-1 and TRBJ2-7; no DNA check was done on the table's D call, TRBD1. TRBV12-1 is a listed pseudogene. The CDR3 runs 16 residues. The CDR3 bases are TGTGCCAGCAGCTGCGGACAGGGGCCCTCGGATGACGAGCAGTACTTC. Its translation: CASSCGQGPSDDEQYF.

The chain joins TRBV28 to TRBJ2-5, with D unclear. Germline loops: CDR1 MDHEN, CDR2 SYDVKM. Deletions cut 2 bases from V and 1 base from J, with 8 bases between. The CDR3 spans 14 residues. CDR3 DNA: TGTGCCAGCAGTTTAGCTTTAGCCCAAGAGACCCAGTACTTC. It specifies CASSLALAQETQYF.

V is TRBV3-1 (or the pseudogene TRBV3-2) and J is TRBJ2-2; 7 bases are shared with TRBD2. The ends lost 4 bases at V and 4 bases at J; junction bases unmatched: 9. Looked up from germline, CDR1 is LGHDT and CDR2 is YNNKEL (reference sequence). CDR3 size: 16 residues. The CDR3 reads CASSLYAGEGTGELFF. CDR3 DNA sequence: TGTGCCAGCAGCCTTTATGCGGGAGAGGGCACCGGGGAGCTGTTTTTT.

The rearrangement uses TRBV10-3 and TRBJ1-2; D uncertain. The length of the CDR3 is 13 residues. Germline V gene lookup returns CDR1 ENHRY and CDR2 SYGVKD. Trimming cost V 7 bases and J 2 bases, with 11 bases left between them. This chain's CDR3 is CAIMGGLNYGYTF. The CDR3 DNA is TGTGCCATCATGGGAGGATTAAACTATGGCTACACCTTC.

V is TRBV15 and J is TRBJ2-1, with D unclear. The CDR3 has 15 residues. Trimming removed 0 bases from V and 6 bases from J, with 12 bases in between. CDR1 LNHNV and CDR2 YYDKDF come from the germline V gene (reference sequence). The CDR3: CATSRDSAGVNEQFF. DNA of the CDR3: TGTGCCACCAGCAGAGATTCCGCAGGCGTCAATGAGCAGTTCTTC.

This chain uses TRBV21-1 with TRBJ2-7; the D call TRBD1 from the table was never checked on the DNA. TRBV21-1 represents a pseudogene. The CDR3 sequence is 14 residues long. The CDR3 region is CASSARDRVCEQYF. Here the CDR3 DNA reads TGTGCCAGCAGCGCGCGGGACAGGGTATGCGAGCAGTACTTC.

The chain combines TRBV3-1 (or the pseudogene TRBV3-2) with TRBJ2-7; TRBD2 matches 13 bases. Germline lookup yields CDR1 LGHDT and CDR2 YNNKEL (reference sequence). The CDR3 is 19 residues long. After removal of 4 bases from V and 0 bases from J, the junction contained 12 bases not matched to a gene. The CDR3, as DNA: TGTGCCAGCAGCCCGATGGCACTAGCGGGAGGGCCCCTCTCCTACGAGCAGTACTTC. Protein product: CASSPMALAGGPLSYEQYF.

Only one count was recorded for this clone. The V gene is TRBV4-2, the J gene TRBJ1-1; TRBD1 aligns across 7 bases. CDR1 is LGHNA and CDR2 is YNFKEQ in the germline V gene. Losses at the gene ends were 0 bases for V and 4 bases for J; bases not matched to a gene: 14. CDR3 size: 18 residues. The CDR3 spells CASSQDPWARGAITEAFF. In DNA, the CDR3 is TGTGCCAGCAGCCAAGATCCCTGGGCCAGGGGGGCTATCACTGAAGCTTTCTTT.

The rearrangement joins TRBV15 to TRBJ1-2, with D uncertain. The germline V and J ends were trimmed by 5 bases and 0 bases, with 10 bases remaining between them. The CDR3 loop spans 14 amino acids. Germline loops: CDR1 LNHNV, CDR2 YYDKDF (reference sequence). The CDR3 DNA reads as TGTGCCACCAGCCAGACCGGGGCTAACTATGGCTACACCTTC. Protein: CATSQTGANYGYTF.

This clone was detected once. CDR3 bases: TGTGCCAGCAGGCCAACTACCTCTACGAGCTTGTACTTC. Translation: CASRPTTSTSLYF. The genes are TRBV28 and TRBJ2-7; D gene ambiguous. V lost 6 bases, J lost 12 bases, and 21 bases lay in between. Germline CDR1 MDHEN, CDR2 SYDVKM. The CDR3 has 13 amino acids.

This clone showed up just a few times. The chain is built from TRBV6-6 and TRBJ1-5, with TRBD1 as a possible D gene (5 bases). The CDR3 totals 16 residues. CDR1 is MNHNY, CDR2 SVGAGI, per germline (reference sequence). The germline V and J ends were trimmed by 2 bases and 6 bases, with 17 bases remaining between them. CDR3 amino acids: CASSYARLGGSQPQHF. The CDR3 region has the DNA TGTGCCAGCAGTTACGCAAGATTGGGGGGATCTCAGCCCCAGCATTTT.

The chain has TRBV5-4 and TRBJ2-1, with 11 bases aligning to TRBD2. The ends lost 10 bases at V and 3 bases at J; junction bases unmatched: 3. Germline lookup yields CDR1 SGHNT and CDR2 YYREEE (reference sequence). The CDR3 has 13 amino acids. The CDR3 DNA is TGTGCCGCCGGGACTAGCGGCTACAATGAGCAGTTCTTC. It translates to CAAGTSGYNEQFF.

The CDR3 reads CASSQVGGSITEQYF. The CDR3 coding sequence is TGTGCCAGCAGCCAAGTCGGGGGTTCGATTACCGAGCAGTACTTC. The chain joins TRBV14 to TRBJ2-7; TRBD2 is a possible D gene (6 bases). CDR3 length: 15 amino acids. CDR1 and CDR2 (germline): SGHDN, FVKESK. V was pared by 1 base and J by 6 bases, with 16 bases between.

The chain combines TRBV4-1 with TRBJ2-2; TRBD1 aligns across 10 bases. The CDR3 covers 16 residues. Germline CDR1 MGHRA, CDR2 YSYEKL. The ends lost 5 bases at V and 5 bases at J; junction bases unmatched: 8. The CDR3 loop reads CASSSGTGDQTGELFF. CDR3 DNA: TGCGCCAGCAGCAGCGGGACAGGGGATCAGACCGGGGAGCTGTTTTTT.

The V call is TRBV5-1, the J call TRBJ2-5, with D perhaps TRBD2 (5 bases). CDR1 and CDR2 (germline): SGHRS, YFSETQ. The CDR3 is 14 residues long. V shed 7 bases and J shed 3 bases, with 16 bases lying between them. The CDR3 DNA is TGCGCCAGCGCGGAGGAGCCCGGTAAAGAGACCCAGTACTTC. Amino acids: CASAEEPGKETQYF.

This chain joins TRBV7-9 and TRBJ2-7, with 8 positions matching TRBD2. Germline lookup yields CDR1 SEHNR and CDR2 FQNEAQ (reference sequence). This CDR3 comprises 16 residues. After removal of 2 bases from V and 4 bases from J, the junction contained 10 bases not matched to a gene. Here the CDR3 reads CASSLSAVSGSYEQYF. The CDR3 bases are TGTGCCAGCAGCTTATCAGCAGTCAGCGGGAGTTACGAGCAGTACTTC.

V gene TRBV30 combines with J gene TRBJ2-1; perhaps TRBD1 as D (6 bases). The CDR3 has 15 residues. Trimming cost V 1 base and J 7 bases, with 17 bases left between them. CDR1 is GTSNPN, CDR2 SVGIG, per germline (reference sequence). The CDR3 region has the DNA TGTGCCTGGAGTGCCCCGTGGGGACAAAGTAATGAGCAGTTCTTC. Its protein product is CAWSAPWGQSNEQFF.

The gene calls are TRBV6-6 and TRBJ1-5, with 9 nucleotides matching TRBD1. The germline V gene has CDR1 MNHNY and CDR2 SVGAGI (reference sequence). V lost 5 bases to trimming and J lost 2 bases; unmatched junction nucleotides: 1. The CDR3 is 14 residues long. The CDR3 loop reads CASSTGGRNQPQHF. The CDR3 DNA sequence: TGTGCCAGCAGTACAGGGGGCCGCAATCAGCCCCAGCATTTT.

This clone was seen a single time. One end of the junction does not line up with germline, which may come from a read error. V and J are TRBV11-2 and TRBJ2-3; weak D call: TRBD2 (6 bases). The CDR3 extends over 12 amino acids. Germline lookup yields CDR1 SGHAT and CDR2 FQNNGV. The CDR3, as DNA: TGTGCCAGCAGCTTCGGCCCGGAGCGGGCCCTATTT. Translated, it gives CASSFGPERALF. The variable domain in full, completed from reference TRBV11-2 and TRBJ2-3, reads EAGVAQSPRYKIIEKRQSVAFWCNPISGHATLYWYQQILGQGPKLLIQFQNNGVVDDSQLPKDRFSAERLKGVDSTLKIQPAKLEDSAVYLCASSFGPERALFGPGTRLTVL.

The chain joins TRBV7-3 to TRBJ1-2, with D maybe TRBD1 (5 bases). V lost 5 bases to trimming and J lost 4 bases, with 11 bases between them. CDR1 SGHTA and CDR2 FQGTGA come from the germline V gene. The CDR3 contains 13 residues. This CDR3 is CASSRGGPYGYTF. In nucleotides, the CDR3 is TGTGCCAGCAGCCGGGGGGGTCCCTATGGCTACACCTTC.

This clone came up once. The V gene is TRBV7-2, the J gene TRBJ2-1; 10 nucleotides align to TRBD2. V shed 3 bases, J shed 6 bases, and the junction held 5 bases outside the gene matches. This CDR3 contains 15 residues. CDR1 SGHTA and CDR2 FQGNSA come from the germline V gene. This CDR3 is CASSFPGLASNEQFF. In DNA form, the CDR3 reads TGTGCCAGCAGCTTCCCGGGACTAGCGAGCAATGAGCAGTTCTTC.